Listed below are T cell receptor beta chains from one sample, sequenced in a study of breast tumors, draining lymph nodes, adjacent tissues. In TCRdb, the multiplex PCR reads were re-called with MiXCR into one record per CDR3 protein. The sample carries under 250,000 distinct CDR3 sequences, roughly 32% recorded once. Sequencing used axillary lymph node tissue. The receptors were sampled from a female donor with breast cancer. Some clones in this sample may be carry-over from other donors' samples. Each CDR3 is given with its conserved first and last residue. The D gene is left open where the match is weak. Size is stated for part of the rows, as once, few or many counts, or as a class when the clone is expanded.

D	size	J	V	CDR3	DNA
TRBD1	many	TRBJ1-2	TRBV29-1	CSVGDRSDNGYTF	TGCAGCGTTGGGGACAGGTCGGACAATGGCTACACCTTC
NA	NA	TRBJ1-1	TRBV4-3	CASSPFLNTEAFF	TGCGCCAGCAGCCCTTTTCTAAACACTGAAGCTTTCTTT
TRBD1	many	TRBJ2-7	TRBV13	CASSLGGQASYEQYF	TGTGCCAGCAGCTTAGGCGGACAGGCGTCCTACGAGCAGTACTTC
TRBD2	many	TRBJ2-4	TRBV7-2	CASTPARLAGDSGLAKNIQYF	TGTGCCAGCACCCCCGCTAGACTAGCGGGAGATTCGGGCCTGGCCAAAAACATTCAGTACTTC
TRBD2	NA	TRBJ2-7	TRBV6-1	CASLPSGRQYEQYF	TGTGCCAGCCTGCCTAGCGGGAGACAGTACGAGCAGTACTTC
TRBD2	many	TRBJ2-3	TRBV3-1	CASSQGGGRTDTQYF	TGTGCCAGCAGCCAAGGGGGAGGGAGGACAGATACGCAGTATTTT
NA	NA	TRBJ2-1	TRBV15	CATSSSFVRGNNNEQFF	TGTGCCACCAGCAGCTCCTTCGTCCGCGGGAACAACAATGAGCAGTTCTTC
NA	many	TRBJ2-1	TRBV7-9	CASSPDYNEQFF	TGTGCCAGCAGCCCAGATTACAATGAGCAGTTCTTC
TRBD2	many	TRBJ2-7	TRBV20-1	CSAKTSRWREIAEQYF	TGCAGTGCAAAAACTAGTCGTTGGCGGGAGATTGCCGAGCAGTACTTC
TRBD2	many	TRBJ2-1	TRBV7-2	CASSLSGRGSNEQFF	TGTGCCAGCAGCCTGAGCGGGAGGGGGAGCAATGAGCAGTTCTTC
NA	many	TRBJ2-3	TRBV7-2	CASSPRQGPDTQYF	TGTGCCAGCAGCCCTCGGCAGGGACCAGATACGCAGTATTTT
TRBD2	few	TRBJ2-1	TRBV4-3	CASSQGPSGSGGNEQFF	TGCGCCAGCAGCCAAGGCCCTAGCGGGAGCGGCGGCAATGAGCAGTTCTTC
NA	many	TRBJ2-7	TRBV19	CASSKGRYPTYEQYF	TGTGCCAGTAGTAAAGGTCGCTACCCTACCTACGAGCAGTACTTC
TRBD1	NA	TRBJ1-1	TRBV15	CATAGTGGTEAFF	TGTGCCACCGCCGGGACAGGGGGTACTGAAGCTTTCTTT
TRBD2	NA	TRBJ2-3	TRBV4-3	CASSQDKTSGRGTQYF	TGCGCCAGCAGCCAAGATAAGACTAGCGGGAGAGGTACGCAGTATTTT
NA	many	TRBJ2-5	TRBV20-1	CSAVMTDPQETQYF	TGCAGTGCAGTAATGACAGACCCCCAAGAGACCCAGTACTTC
TRBD2	many	TRBJ2-7	TRBV4-1	CASSQPLTSGSSYEQYF	TGCGCCAGCAGCCAACCCCTGACTAGCGGGAGCTCCTACGAGCAGTACTTC
NA	many	TRBJ1-6	TRBV4-2	CASSQGDGNNSPLHF	TGTGCCAGCAGCCAAGGGGACGGCAATAATTCACCCCTCCACTTT
TRBD2	NA	TRBJ2-7	TRBV20-1	CSATPGLNYEQCF	TGCAGCGCTACCCCGGGACTAAACTACGAGCAGTGCTTC
NA	many	TRBJ2-7	TRBV30	CAWSDAYEQYF	TGTGCCTGGAGTGACGCCTACGAGCAGTACTTC
TRBD2	many	TRBJ2-1	TRBV7-2	CASSVGTSRYNEQFF	TGTGCCAGCAGCGTCGGGACTAGCCGGTACAATGAGCAGTTCTTC
NA	many	TRBJ2-1	TRBV19	CASSIDLWMSSYNEQFF	TGTGCCAGTAGTATAGATCTGTGGATGAGCTCCTACAATGAGCAGTTCTTC
NA	NA	TRBJ1-5	TRBV6-5	CASSYSQGRGQPQHF	TGTGCCAGCAGTTACTCTCAGGGGAGGGGTCAGCCCCAGCATTTT
TRBD1	many	TRBJ1-2	TRBV30	CAWSARQGVNYGYTF	TGTGCCTGGAGTGCCCGACAGGGGGTGAACTATGGCTACACCTTC
TRBD2	few	TRBJ2-5	TRBV6-2/TRBV6-3	CASSHSGLGKETQYF	TGTGCCAGCAGTCACTCGGGACTAGGGAAAGAGACCCAGTACTTC
TRBD2	many	TRBJ2-1	TRBV12-5	CARIAGENRSYNEQFF	TGTGCTAGAATAGCGGGAGAGAATCGGTCCTACAATGAGCAGTTCTTC
TRBD2	NA	TRBJ2-5	TRBV24-1	CATSARSGSGLETQYF	TGTGCCACCAGTGCTAGGAGCGGGAGCGGTTTGGAGACCCAGTACTTC
TRBD1	many	TRBJ2-3	TRBV7-8	CASSPGRDSALTDTQYF	TGTGCCAGCAGCCCCGGCCGGGACAGCGCGCTCACAGATACGCAGTATTTT
NA	NA	TRBJ2-5	TRBV9	CASSVGDNDRGTLYF	TGTGCCAGCAGCGTGGGGGACAACGATCGAGGGACCCTGTACTTC
TRBD2	NA	TRBJ2-5	TRBV6-6	CASSYKAGKTQYF	TGTGCCAGCAGTTACAAAGCGGGAAAGACCCAGTACTTC
NA	many	TRBJ2-5	TRBV9	CASSGGGRKETQYF	TGTGCCAGCAGCGGTGGAGGGCGAAAAGAGACCCAGTACTTC
NA	NA	TRBJ1-2	TRBV12-3/TRBV12-4	CASRMQGHHGYTF	TGTGCCAGCAGGATGCAGGGACATCATGGCTACACCTTC
NA	many	TRBJ1-2	TRBV19	CASSMGGVANYGYTF	TGTGCCAGTAGTATGGGAGGGGTAGCTAACTATGGCTACACCTTC
NA	many	TRBJ1-5	TRBV7-8	CASSLARVDPQHF	TGTGCCAGCAGCTTAGCGCGAGTCGATCCCCAGCATTTT
NA	NA	TRBJ2-2	TRBV29-1	CSSNAGELFF	TGCAGCTCTAACGCGGGAGAGCTGTTTTTT
NA	many	TRBJ2-3	TRBV5-6	CASSLDFGGLSTDTQYF	TGTGCCAGCAGCTTGGATTTCGGCGGGCTCAGCACAGATACGCAGTATTTT